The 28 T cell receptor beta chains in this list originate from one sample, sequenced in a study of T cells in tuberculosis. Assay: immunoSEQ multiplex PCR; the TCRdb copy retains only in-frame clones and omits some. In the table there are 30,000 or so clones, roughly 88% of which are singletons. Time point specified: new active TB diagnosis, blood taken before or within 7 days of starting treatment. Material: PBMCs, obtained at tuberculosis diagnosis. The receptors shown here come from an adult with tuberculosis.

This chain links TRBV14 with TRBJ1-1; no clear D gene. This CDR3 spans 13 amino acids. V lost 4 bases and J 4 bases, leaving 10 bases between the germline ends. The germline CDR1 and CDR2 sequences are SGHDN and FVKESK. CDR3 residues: CASSLYLSTEAFF. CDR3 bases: TGTGCCAGCAGCCTCTACTTGAGCACTGAAGCTTTCTTT.

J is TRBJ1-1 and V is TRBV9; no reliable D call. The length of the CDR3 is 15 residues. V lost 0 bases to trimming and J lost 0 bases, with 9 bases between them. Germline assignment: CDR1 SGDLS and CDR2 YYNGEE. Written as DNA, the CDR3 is TGTGCCAGCAGCGTAGAGAGGATCTTGAACACTGAAGCTTTCTTT. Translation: CASSVERILNTEAFF. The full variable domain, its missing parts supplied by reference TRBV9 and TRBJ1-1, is DSGVTQTPKHLITATGQRVTLRCSPRSGDLSVYWYQQSLDQGLQFLIQYYNGEERAKGNILERFSAQQFPDLHSELNLSSLELGDSALYFCASSVERILNTEAFFGQGTRLTVV.

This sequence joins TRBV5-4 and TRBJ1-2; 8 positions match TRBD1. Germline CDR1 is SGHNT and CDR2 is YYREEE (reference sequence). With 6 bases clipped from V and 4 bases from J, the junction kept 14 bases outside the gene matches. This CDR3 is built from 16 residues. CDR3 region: CASTRDRPDTSYGYTF. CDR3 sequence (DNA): TGTGCCAGCACCAGGGACAGGCCAGATACTTCCTATGGCTACACCTTC.

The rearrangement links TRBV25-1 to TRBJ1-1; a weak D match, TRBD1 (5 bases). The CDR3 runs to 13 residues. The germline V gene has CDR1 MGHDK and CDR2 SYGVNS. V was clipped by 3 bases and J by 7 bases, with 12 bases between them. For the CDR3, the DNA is TGTGCCAGCAGTGACGGGGGTATTATTGAAGCTTTCTTT. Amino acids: CASSDGGIIEAFF. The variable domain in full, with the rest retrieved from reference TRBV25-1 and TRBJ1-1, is EADIYQTPRYLVIGTGKKITLECSQTMGHDKMYWYQQDPGMELHLIHYSYGVNSTEKGDLSSESTVSRIRTEHFPLTLESARPSHTSQYLCASSDGGIIEAFFGQGTRLTVV.

The CDR3 is CASSVKQGNNEQFF. CDR3 sequence (DNA): TGTGCCAGTAGTGTCAAACAGGGGAACAATGAGCAGTTCTTC. The chain carries TRBV19 and TRBJ2-1; 7 bases line up with TRBD1. Germline V gene lookup returns CDR1 LNHDA and CDR2 SQIVND (reference sequence). This CDR3 region has 14 residues. J gave up 5 bases and V 5 bases, and 6 bases lay outside the gene matches.

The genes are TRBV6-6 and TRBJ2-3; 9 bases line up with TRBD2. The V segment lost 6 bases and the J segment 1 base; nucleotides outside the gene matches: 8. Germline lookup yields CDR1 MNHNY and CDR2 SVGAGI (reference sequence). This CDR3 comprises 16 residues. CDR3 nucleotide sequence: TGTGCCAGCAGCCACCCGGCTAGCGGGGGCACAGATACGCAGTATTTT. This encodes CASSHPASGGTDTQYF.

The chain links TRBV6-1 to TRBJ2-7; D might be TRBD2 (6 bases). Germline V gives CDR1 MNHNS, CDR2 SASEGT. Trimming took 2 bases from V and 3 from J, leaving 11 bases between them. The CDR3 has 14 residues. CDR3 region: CASSEFGGYYEQYF. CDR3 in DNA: TGTGCCAGCAGTGAATTCGGGGGATACTACGAGCAGTACTTC.

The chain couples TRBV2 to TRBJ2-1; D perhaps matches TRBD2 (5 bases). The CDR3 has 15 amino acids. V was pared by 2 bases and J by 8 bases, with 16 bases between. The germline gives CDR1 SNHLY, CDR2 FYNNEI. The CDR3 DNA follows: TGTGCCAGCAGTGAATACCGTCTAGCAGGCGATGAGCAGTTCTTC. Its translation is CASSEYRLAGDEQFF.

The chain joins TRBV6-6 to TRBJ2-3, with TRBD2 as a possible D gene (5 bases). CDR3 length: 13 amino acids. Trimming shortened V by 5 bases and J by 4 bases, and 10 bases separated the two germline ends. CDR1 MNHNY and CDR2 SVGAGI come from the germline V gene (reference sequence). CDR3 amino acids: CASSGSEADTQYF. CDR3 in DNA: TGTGCCAGCAGTGGGTCGGAGGCAGATACGCAGTATTTT.

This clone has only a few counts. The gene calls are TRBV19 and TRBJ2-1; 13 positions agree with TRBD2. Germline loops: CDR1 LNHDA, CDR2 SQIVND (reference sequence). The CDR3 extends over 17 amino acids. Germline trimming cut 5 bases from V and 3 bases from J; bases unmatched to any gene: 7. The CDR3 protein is CASSPTSGGASYNEQFF. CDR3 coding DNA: TGTGCCAGTAGTCCCACTAGCGGGGGGGCTAGCTACAATGAGCAGTTCTTC.

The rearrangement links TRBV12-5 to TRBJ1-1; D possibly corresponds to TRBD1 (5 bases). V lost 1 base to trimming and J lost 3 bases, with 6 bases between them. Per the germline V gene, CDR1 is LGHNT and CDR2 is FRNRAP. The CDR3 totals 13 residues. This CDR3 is CASGLAGYTEAFF. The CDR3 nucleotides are TGTGCTAGTGGTTTGGCAGGGTACACTGAAGCTTTCTTT.

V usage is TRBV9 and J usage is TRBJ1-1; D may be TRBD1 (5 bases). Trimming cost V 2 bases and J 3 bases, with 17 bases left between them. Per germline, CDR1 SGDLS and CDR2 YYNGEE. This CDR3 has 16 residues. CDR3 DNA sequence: TGTGCCAGCAGCGTTTCCATTACCCAGGGTGACACTGAAGCTTTCTTT. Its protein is CASSVSITQGDTEAFF.

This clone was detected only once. CDR3 sequence: CSARDISGYTF. CDR3 sequence (DNA): TGCAGTGCTCGGGACATCTCCGGCTACACCTTC. The chain links TRBV20-1 to TRBJ1-2; tentative D call: TRBD1 (6 bases). From germline, CDR1 is DFQATT and CDR2 SNEGSKA (reference sequence). The CDR3 has 11 residues. The V and J ends lost 5 bases and 8 bases respectively, with 12 bases between them.

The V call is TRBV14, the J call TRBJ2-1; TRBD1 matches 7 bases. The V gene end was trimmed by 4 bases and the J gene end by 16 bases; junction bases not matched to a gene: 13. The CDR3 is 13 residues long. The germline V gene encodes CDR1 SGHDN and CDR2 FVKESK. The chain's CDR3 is CASSRDLTGRRFF. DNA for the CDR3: TGTGCCAGCAGCCGGGATTTGACAGGGCGGCGTTTCTTC.

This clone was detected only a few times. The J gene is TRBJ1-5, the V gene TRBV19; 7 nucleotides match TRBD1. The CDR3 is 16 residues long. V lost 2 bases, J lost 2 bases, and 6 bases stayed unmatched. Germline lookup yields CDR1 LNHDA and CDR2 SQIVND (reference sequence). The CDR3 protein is CASSIPRQGGNQPQHF. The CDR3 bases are TGTGCCAGTAGTATACCCCGACAGGGAGGCAATCAGCCCCAGCATTTT.

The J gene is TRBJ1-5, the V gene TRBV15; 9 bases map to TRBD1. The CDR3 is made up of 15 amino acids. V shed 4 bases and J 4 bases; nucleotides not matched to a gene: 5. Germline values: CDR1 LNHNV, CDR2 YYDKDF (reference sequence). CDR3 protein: CATSTRQGVNQPQHF. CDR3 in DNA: TGTGCCACCAGCACTCGACAGGGGGTGAATCAGCCCCAGCATTTT.

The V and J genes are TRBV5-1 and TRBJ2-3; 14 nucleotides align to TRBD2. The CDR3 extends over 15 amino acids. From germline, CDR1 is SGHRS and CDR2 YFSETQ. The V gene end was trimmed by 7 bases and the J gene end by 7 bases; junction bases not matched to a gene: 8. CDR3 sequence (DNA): TGCGCCAGCCACCCCGGGACTAGCGGGAGTAATACGCAGTATTTT. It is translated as CASHPGTSGSNTQYF. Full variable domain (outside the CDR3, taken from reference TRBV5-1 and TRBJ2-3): KAGVTQTPRYLIKTRGQQVTLSCSPISGHRSVSWYQQTPGQGLQFLFEYFSETQRNKGNFPGRFSGRQFSNSRSEMNVSTLELGDSALYLCASHPGTSGSNTQYFGPGTRLTVL.

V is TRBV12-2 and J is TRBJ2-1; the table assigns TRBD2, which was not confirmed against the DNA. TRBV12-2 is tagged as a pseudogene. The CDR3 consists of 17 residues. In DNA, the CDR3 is TGTGCAAGTCGCTCCCCGGCTGTCCTAGCGGGAATCAATGAGCAGTTCTTC. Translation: CASRSPAVLAGINEQFF.

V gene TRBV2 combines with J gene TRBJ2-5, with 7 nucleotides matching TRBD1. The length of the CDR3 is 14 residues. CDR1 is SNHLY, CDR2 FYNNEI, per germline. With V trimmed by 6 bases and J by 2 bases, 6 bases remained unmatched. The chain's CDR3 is CASSEPGQQETQYF. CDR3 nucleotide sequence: TGTGCCAGCAGCGAACCGGGACAGCAAGAGACCCAGTACTTC.

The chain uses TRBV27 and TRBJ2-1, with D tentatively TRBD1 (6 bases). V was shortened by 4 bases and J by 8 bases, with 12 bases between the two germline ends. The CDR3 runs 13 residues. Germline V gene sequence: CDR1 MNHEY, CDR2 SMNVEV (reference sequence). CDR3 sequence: CASSSNRVHEQFF. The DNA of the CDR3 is TGTGCCAGCAGTTCTAACAGGGTGCATGAGCAGTTCTTC.

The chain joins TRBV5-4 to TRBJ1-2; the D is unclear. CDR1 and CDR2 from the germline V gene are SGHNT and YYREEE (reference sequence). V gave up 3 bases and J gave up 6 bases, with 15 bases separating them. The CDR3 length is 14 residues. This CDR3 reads CASSSSYTADGYTF. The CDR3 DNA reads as TGTGCCAGCAGCTCGTCCTATACAGCGGATGGCTACACCTTC.

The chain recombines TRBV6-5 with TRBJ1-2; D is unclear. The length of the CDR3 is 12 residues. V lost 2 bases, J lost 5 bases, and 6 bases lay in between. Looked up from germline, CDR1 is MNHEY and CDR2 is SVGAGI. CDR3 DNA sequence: TGTGCCAGCAGTTACGGAGGGTATGGCTACACCTTC. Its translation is CASSYGGYGYTF.

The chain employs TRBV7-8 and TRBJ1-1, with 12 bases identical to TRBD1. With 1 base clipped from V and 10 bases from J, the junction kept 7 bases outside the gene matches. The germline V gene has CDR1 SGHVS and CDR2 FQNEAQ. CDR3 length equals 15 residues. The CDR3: CASSLGGTGGTGAFF. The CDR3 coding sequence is TGTGCCAGCAGCTTAGGCGGGACAGGGGGCACGGGAGCTTTCTTT.

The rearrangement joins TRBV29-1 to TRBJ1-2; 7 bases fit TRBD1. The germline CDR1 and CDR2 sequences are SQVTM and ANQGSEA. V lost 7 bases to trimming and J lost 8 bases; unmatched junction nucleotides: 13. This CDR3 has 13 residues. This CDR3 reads CSGTTGEVYGYTF. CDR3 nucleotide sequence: TGCAGCGGAACCACAGGGGAAGTTTACGGCTACACCTTC.

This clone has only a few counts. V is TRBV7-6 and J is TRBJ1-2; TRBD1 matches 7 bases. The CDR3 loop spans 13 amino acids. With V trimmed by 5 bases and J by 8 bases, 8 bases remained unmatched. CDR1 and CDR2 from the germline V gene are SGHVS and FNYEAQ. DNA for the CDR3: TGTGCCAGCAGCCGTGACAGGGCGGCCGGCTACACCTTC. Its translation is CASSRDRAAGYTF.

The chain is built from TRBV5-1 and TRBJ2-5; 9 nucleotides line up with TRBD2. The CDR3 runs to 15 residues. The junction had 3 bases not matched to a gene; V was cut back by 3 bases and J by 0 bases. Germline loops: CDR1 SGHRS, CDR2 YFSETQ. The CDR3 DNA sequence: TGCGCCAGCAGCTCCCTAGCGGGGTACCAAGAGACCCAGTACTTC. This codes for CASSSLAGYQETQYF.

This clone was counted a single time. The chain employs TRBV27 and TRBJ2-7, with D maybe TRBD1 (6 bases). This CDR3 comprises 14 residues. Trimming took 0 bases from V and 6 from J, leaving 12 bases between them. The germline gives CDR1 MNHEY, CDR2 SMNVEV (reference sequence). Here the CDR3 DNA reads TGTGCCAGCAGTTTATCGAGGAACAGGGCCGAGCAGTACTTC. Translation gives CASSLSRNRAEQYF.

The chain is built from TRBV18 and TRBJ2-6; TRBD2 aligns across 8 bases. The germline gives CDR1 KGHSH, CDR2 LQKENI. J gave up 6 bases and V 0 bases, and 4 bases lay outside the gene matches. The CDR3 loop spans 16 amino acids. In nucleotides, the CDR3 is TGTGCCAGCTCACCACCCGGGGGGGGTATGGCCAACGTCCTGACTTTC. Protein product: CASSPPGGGMANVLTF.